This is a list of T cell receptor beta chains from one sample in a study of blood T cells in healthy people across ages. In TCRdb, the 5' RACE reads were re-called with MiXCR into one record per CDR3 protein. The sample includes about 930,000 distinct CDR3 sequences, about 28% of them seen just once. The same specimen was also included in a second study, on T cells of mothers and their children.

The specimen sequenced was blood. Every receptor here comes from a woman aged 40-49 years in good health. CDR3s include the opening cysteine and the closing phenylalanine or tryptophan. The order of the fields is J gene, D gene, clone size, V gene, CDR3 DNA, CDR3 protein. A D gene is named only where the DNA matches it firmly. The size entry is marked missing in some rows and otherwise reads once, few, many or a size class.

J: TRBJ1-6
D: .
size: many
V: TRBV27
DNA: TGTGCCAGCAGTTTACGAGAAAATAATTCACCCCTCCACTTT
CDR3: CASSLRENNSPLHF

J: TRBJ2-7
D: TRBD2
size: many
V: TRBV7-2
DNA: TGTGCCAGCCGCGAGCCAGCGGGGGGGCGCGAGCAGTACTTC
CDR3: CASREPAGGREQYF

J: TRBJ1-5
D: .
size: many
V: TRBV3-1
DNA: TGTGCCAGCAGCCCGACGATCAATCAGCCCCAGCATTTT
CDR3: CASSPTINQPQHF

J: TRBJ2-1
D: .
size: .
V: TRBV12-3/TRBV12-4
DNA: TGTGCCAGCAGTGATGCCGGCTCCTACAATGAGCAGTTCTTC
CDR3: CASSDAGSYNEQFF

J: TRBJ2-7
D: .
size: many
V: TRBV27
DNA: TGTGCCAGCAATTTCCTCGGAGCCTTGGAGGAGCAGTACTTC
CDR3: CASNFLGALEEQYF

J: TRBJ1-2
D: TRBD1
size: few
V: TRBV10-3
DNA: TGTGCCATCAGTGAGCCAGACACAGGGGTCAATGGCTACACCTTC
CDR3: CAISEPDTGVNGYTF

J: TRBJ2-3
D: TRBD1
size: few
V: TRBV5-1
DNA: TGCACCAGCAGCTTGGGACAGGGTTTCCCAGATACGCAGTATTTT
CDR3: CTSSLGQGFPDTQYF

J: TRBJ2-3
D: .
size: few
V: TRBV3-1
DNA: TGTGCCAGCAGCCAAGATGCGGGGGCCTACACAGATACGCAGTATTTT
CDR3: CASSQDAGAYTDTQYF

J: TRBJ2-1
D: .
size: few
V: TRBV2
DNA: TGTGCCAGCAAGGAAGGGCAGAACAATGAGCAGTTCTTC
CDR3: CASKEGQNNEQFF

J: TRBJ2-5
D: .
size: many
V: TRBV14
DNA: TGTGCCAGCAGCCACTATACAGGAATCCAAGAGACCCAGTACTTC
CDR3: CASSHYTGIQETQYF

J: TRBJ2-5
D: TRBD1
size: few
V: TRBV12-3/TRBV12-4
DNA: TGTGCCAGCAGTACGCCGGGACAGGGGGGGTCAGAGACCCAGTACTTC
CDR3: CASSTPGQGGSETQYF

J: TRBJ2-2
D: .
size: .
V: TRBV20-1
DNA: TGCAGTGCCGTAGTATACGGACCGTCCTCCGGGGAGCTGTTTTTT
CDR3: CSAVVYGPSSGELFF

J: TRBJ2-1
D: .
size: .
V: TRBV28
DNA: TGTGCCAGCAGTTCACCCGGGACGGTCTACAATGAGCAGTTCTTC
CDR3: CASSSPGTVYNEQFF

J: TRBJ2-2
D: TRBD2
size: .
V: TRBV5-1
DNA: TGCGCCAGCAGCTTGGCCAAGCGGGGGCCCGAGGGCACCGGGGAGCTGTTTTTT
CDR3: CASSLAKRGPEGTGELFF

J: TRBJ2-4
D: .
size: .
V: TRBV18
DNA: TGTGCCAGCTCACCACCGACAACAGGGGCGGGGGACAAAAACATTCAGTACTTC
CDR3: CASSPPTTGAGDKNIQYF

J: TRBJ2-1
D: .
size: once
V: TRBV27
DNA: TGTGCCAGCAGTTTGGACCTTGGTCGAGGCAATGAGCAGTTCTTC
CDR3: CASSLDLGRGNEQFF

J: TRBJ2-1
D: .
size: few
V: TRBV10-2
DNA: TGCGCCAGCAGTCCCAGTGCCTACTCAAACTATGAGCAGTTCTTC
CDR3: CASSPSAYSNYEQFF

J: TRBJ2-6
D: TRBD1
size: many
V: TRBV20-1
DNA: TGCAGTGCTAGACAGGGGGCAGGCTCTGGGGCCAACGTCCTGACTTTC
CDR3: CSARQGAGSGANVLTF

J: TRBJ1-6
D: .
size: .
V: TRBV4-1
DNA: TGCGCCAGCAGCCCGAGCGCCTGGTCACCCTCCCACTTT
CDR3: CASSPSAWSPSHF

J: TRBJ2-7
D: .
size: many
V: TRBV7-9
DNA: TGTGCCAGCAGCGGACAGCCTTACGAGCAGTACTTC
CDR3: CASSGQPYEQYF

J: TRBJ1-6
D: TRBD1
size: few
V: TRBV20-1
DNA: TGCAGTGCTCCAAGGACCGACAGGGAACGAGTGGGTTATTCACCCCTCCACTTT
CDR3: CSAPRTDRERVGYSPLHF

J: TRBJ1-2
D: .
size: .
V: TRBV20-1
DNA: TGCAGTGCTAGAGATAACCAGGGGATAAACTATGACTACACCTTC
CDR3: CSARDNQGINYDYTF

J: TRBJ2-1
D: TRBD1
size: .
V: TRBV30
DNA: TGTGCCTGGAGTTACCTGACAGGGGAAGTTTACAATGAGCAGTTCTTC
CDR3: CAWSYLTGEVYNEQFF

J: TRBJ2-5
D: .
size: .
V: TRBV2
DNA: TGTGGATCCGAGAGGGGGTACCAAGAGACCCAGTACTTC
CDR3: CGSERGYQETQYF

J: TRBJ2-6
D: TRBD1
size: few
V: TRBV6-4
DNA: TGTGCCAGCAGTGACTCATTCGGGTCAGGGGGCGAAATGTCTGGGGCCAACGTCCTGACTTTC
CDR3: CASSDSFGSGGEMSGANVLTF

J: TRBJ2-7
D: .
size: few
V: TRBV7-2
DNA: TGTGCCAGCAGCTTAGTCGGGGCCCCCCAGAGCGAGCAGTACTTC
CDR3: CASSLVGAPQSEQYF

J: TRBJ2-7
D: .
size: few
V: TRBV5-1
DNA: TGCGCCAGCAGCTCGGGGCCGGGACGATCAGCCTACGAGCAGTACTTC
CDR3: CASSSGPGRSAYEQYF

J: TRBJ1-2
D: TRBD1
size: many
V: TRBV4-3
DNA: TGCGCCAGCAGCCAAGGAGGGACAGTCAACTATGGCTACACCTTC
CDR3: CASSQGGTVNYGYTF

J: TRBJ2-7
D: TRBD2
size: .
V: TRBV20-1
DNA: TGCAGTGCTAGAGAGCTAGCGGATAGCTCCTACGAGCAGTACTTC
CDR3: CSARELADSSYEQYF

J: TRBJ2-1
D: .
size: .
V: TRBV7-6
DNA: TGTGCCAGCAGCTTAGCGTTGGCCGGGGGCCCCCTCAATGAGCAGTTCTTC
CDR3: CASSLALAGGPLNEQFF

J: TRBJ1-2
D: .
size: many
V: TRBV9
DNA: TGTGCCAGCAGCGGGGGGATCGCTGGAGCTAACTATGGCTACACCTTC
CDR3: CASSGGIAGANYGYTF

J: TRBJ2-3
D: TRBD2
size: few
V: TRBV7-2
DNA: TGTGCCAGCAGCTTAGAGAGCGGGGGGGCCAGAGATACGCAGTATTTT
CDR3: CASSLESGGARDTQYF

J: TRBJ2-1
D: TRBD1
size: few
V: TRBV6-5
DNA: TGTGCCAGCAGTCCGGACAGGCGGGTCTACAATGAGCAGTTCTTC
CDR3: CASSPDRRVYNEQFF

J: TRBJ1-2
D: .
size: few
V: TRBV5-1
DNA: TGCGCCAGCAGCGTCGGGGCTTACGGTGGCTATGGCTACACCTTC
CDR3: CASSVGAYGGYGYTF

J: TRBJ2-7
D: TRBD1
size: once
V: TRBV18
DNA: TGTGCCAGCTCACCACCCGGGACAGGGGGGTGCTCCGAGCAGTACTTC
CDR3: CASSPPGTGGCSEQYF

J: TRBJ1-1
D: .
size: .
V: TRBV5-1
DNA: TGCGCCAGCAGCTCTCAAATCACAGGGTCATCGAACACTGAAGCTTTCTTT
CDR3: CASSSQITGSSNTEAFF

J: TRBJ2-3
D: .
size: many
V: TRBV29-1
DNA: TGCAGCGTACTGCGGGGTACTTCAGATACGCAGTATTTT
CDR3: CSVLRGTSDTQYF

J: TRBJ2-7
D: .
size: few
V: TRBV7-9
DNA: TGTTCCAGCAGCTTAGAGTCGAGACTCCCGAGGGAGCAGTACTTC
CDR3: CSSSLESRLPREQYF

J: TRBJ1-2
D: TRBD1
size: .
V: TRBV2
DNA: TGTGCCAGCAGTTCGGACAGGGTGCGGTTTGGGTATGGCTACACCTTC
CDR3: CASSSDRVRFGYGYTF

J: TRBJ2-2
D: .
size: .
V: TRBV6-6
DNA: TGTGCCAGCAGTTATCACGAGACCGGGGAGCTGTTTTTT
CDR3: CASSYHETGELFF

J: TRBJ2-7
D: .
size: many
V: TRBV18
DNA: TGTGCCAGCTCACGTAACAGGGCCCAAGCCTACGAGCAGTACTTC
CDR3: CASSRNRAQAYEQYF

J: TRBJ2-7
D: TRBD1
size: few
V: TRBV28
DNA: TGTGCCAGCAGTCCGGGACAGGGAGTTGGAGAGCAGTACTTC
CDR3: CASSPGQGVGEQYF

J: TRBJ2-1
D: TRBD2
size: .
V: TRBV5-1
DNA: TGCGCCAATAGCTTGGAGGCCCTAGCGGGCGCCTACAATGAGCAGTTCTTC
CDR3: CANSLEALAGAYNEQFF

J: TRBJ1-2
D: TRBD1
size: .
V: TRBV29-1
DNA: TGCAGCGCCCAGGGGGACAGGGGAGGATATGGCTACACCTTC
CDR3: CSAQGDRGGYGYTF

J: TRBJ2-7
D: TRBD1
size: .
V: TRBV19
DNA: TGTGCCAGTAGTGGACAGGTGGGGATCTACGAGCAGTACTTC
CDR3: CASSGQVGIYEQYF

J: TRBJ2-5
D: TRBD2
size: .
V: TRBV14
DNA: TGTGCCAGCAGCCCCGAGGTCAGCGGGGGTGATCAAGAGACCCAGTACTTC
CDR3: CASSPEVSGGDQETQYF

J: TRBJ2-7
D: .
size: few
V: TRBV12-3/TRBV12-4
DNA: TGTGCCAGCAGTTTAGCGGCAGGGACCTACGGGCAGTACTTC
CDR3: CASSLAAGTYGQYF

J: TRBJ1-5
D: .
size: .
V: TRBV28
DNA: TGTGCCAGCAGTTTATCGATAGGGTATAGCAATCAGCCCCAGCATTTT
CDR3: CASSLSIGYSNQPQHF

J: TRBJ1-5
D: .
size: few
V: TRBV12-3/TRBV12-4
DNA: TGTGCCAGCAGTTTTGCTTGGGCAGGGGCCCGGAATCAGCCCCAGCATTTT
CDR3: CASSFAWAGARNQPQHF

J: TRBJ2-7
D: .
size: many
V: TRBV4-1
DNA: TGCGCCAGCAGCCAGGTCTCTGGGACCTACGAGCAGTACTTC
CDR3: CASSQVSGTYEQYF

J: TRBJ2-3
D: .
size: .
V: TRBV7-2
DNA: TGTGCCAGCAGCAACGCGCTAACTAGCACAGATACGCAGTATTTT
CDR3: CASSNALTSTDTQYF

J: TRBJ2-7
D: TRBD2
size: .
V: TRBV4-3
DNA: TGCGCCAGCAGCCAAGAGGATGGACTAGGACGACCCGACGAGCAGTACTTC
CDR3: CASSQEDGLGRPDEQYF

J: TRBJ2-7
D: .
size: many
V: TRBV4-3
DNA: TGCGCCAGCAGCCAAGATTTAGGCAGCGACTACGAGCAGTACTTC
CDR3: CASSQDLGSDYEQYF

J: TRBJ1-1
D: .
size: .
V: TRBV20-1
DNA: TGCAGTGCCATGATCACTGAAGCTTTCTTT
CDR3: CSAMITEAFF

J: TRBJ2-7
D: .
size: .
V: TRBV20-1
DNA: TGCAGTGCGGGGAACGAGCAGTACTTC
CDR3: CSAGNEQYF

J: TRBJ1-5
D: TRBD1
size: few
V: TRBV19
DNA: TGTGCCAGTAAAAGGGACAGGAGTAGCAATCAGCCCCAGCATTTT
CDR3: CASKRDRSSNQPQHF

J: TRBJ2-1
D: .
size: many
V: TRBV5-1
DNA: TGCGCCAGCAGGGCGCTGAGCTCCTACAATGAGCAGTTCTTC
CDR3: CASRALSSYNEQFF

J: TRBJ2-1
D: .
size: .
V: TRBV11-3
DNA: TGTGCCAGCAGTCTCGGGACCACCGGTGAGCAGTTCTTC
CDR3: CASSLGTTGEQFF